The source of this TCR beta chain is a study of blood T cell repertoires in COVID-19. On the study more broadly: There were acute and convalescent COVID-19 samples, and they came from the United States, Italy and Spain.

Libraries were prepared by immunoSEQ multiplex PCR; TCRdb keeps only in-frame clonotypes and omits some of them. The sample carries a few hundred thousand clones, more than 70% recorded once. The sequenced material came from peripheral blood. This receptor was obtained from a woman aged 45 to 65 with COVID-19, enrolled during active disease.

The CDR3 here is CASSFDISYEQYF. In DNA, the CDR3 is TGTGCCAGTAGTTTCGACATCTCCTACGAGCAGTACTTC. This sequence joins TRBV19 and TRBJ2-7; the D is unclear. The CDR3 length is 13 residues. Germline CDR1 reads LNHDA; CDR2 reads SQIVND (reference sequence). V was shortened by 5 bases and J by 0 bases, with 8 bases between the two germline ends.